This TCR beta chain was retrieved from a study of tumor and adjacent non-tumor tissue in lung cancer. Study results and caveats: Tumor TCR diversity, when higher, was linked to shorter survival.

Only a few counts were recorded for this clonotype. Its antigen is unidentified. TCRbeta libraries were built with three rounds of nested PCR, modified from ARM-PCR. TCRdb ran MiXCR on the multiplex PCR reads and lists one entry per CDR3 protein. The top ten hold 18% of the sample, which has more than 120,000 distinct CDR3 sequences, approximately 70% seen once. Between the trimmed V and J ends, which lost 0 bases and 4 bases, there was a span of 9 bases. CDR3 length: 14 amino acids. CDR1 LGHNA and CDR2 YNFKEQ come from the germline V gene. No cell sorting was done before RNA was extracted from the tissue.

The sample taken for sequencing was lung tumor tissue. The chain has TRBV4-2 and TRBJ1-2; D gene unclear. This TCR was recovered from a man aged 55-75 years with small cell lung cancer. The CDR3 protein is CASSQDRVGYGYTF. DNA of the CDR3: TGTGCCAGCAGCCAAGATAGGGTGGGCTATGGCTACACCTTC.